One T cell receptor (beta chain) is described in this entry. The CDR3 is 16 amino acids. The trim removed 1 base at V and 3 bases at J, leaving 3 bases unmatched. In germline, CDR1 is KGHSH, CDR2 LQKENI. This sample was included in a study of shared clonotypes between healthy human individuals. Looking at the study overall: Per donor, three plates held CD4 naive cells, three held CD4 memory, two held CD8 naive and one held CD8 memory.

Execution of the assay was at deep level. Profiled with immunoSEQ multiplex PCR; TCRdb holds only in-frame clones, not every one. The data hold over a million clones, with 75% observed a single time. The chain uses TRBV18 and TRBJ2-6; 7 positions match TRBD2. The sequence came from a man aged 18 to 29 in good health. Sample: memory CD4+ T cells sorted from blood. Subset of the sample: CD45RA-negative fraction. This CDR3 is CASSPLGGDGANVLTF. Written as DNA, the CDR3 is TGTGCCAGCTCACCACTTGGGGGGGATGGGGCCAACGTCCTGACTTTC.